This TCR beta chain was documented in a study of identifying expanded T cells in peripheral blood. The protocol was immunoSEQ multiplex PCR, while the TCRdb copy is restricted to in-frame clones and leaves out a portion. The sample has around 100,000 clones, around 89% seen once; the top ten hold roughly 17%. This CDR3 comprises 14 residues. From germline, CDR1 is MGHRA and CDR2 YSYEKL. Trimming removed 3 bases from V and 6 bases from J, with 9 bases in between. This sequence joins TRBV4-1 and TRBJ1-6; D is possibly TRBD1 (5 bases). Sequenced sample: blood. This TCR was recovered from a person aged 18 to 75 in good health. The CDR3 region is CASSHGGGNSPLHF. CDR3 DNA: TGCGCCAGCAGCCACGGGGGGGGTAATTCACCCCTCCACTTT.